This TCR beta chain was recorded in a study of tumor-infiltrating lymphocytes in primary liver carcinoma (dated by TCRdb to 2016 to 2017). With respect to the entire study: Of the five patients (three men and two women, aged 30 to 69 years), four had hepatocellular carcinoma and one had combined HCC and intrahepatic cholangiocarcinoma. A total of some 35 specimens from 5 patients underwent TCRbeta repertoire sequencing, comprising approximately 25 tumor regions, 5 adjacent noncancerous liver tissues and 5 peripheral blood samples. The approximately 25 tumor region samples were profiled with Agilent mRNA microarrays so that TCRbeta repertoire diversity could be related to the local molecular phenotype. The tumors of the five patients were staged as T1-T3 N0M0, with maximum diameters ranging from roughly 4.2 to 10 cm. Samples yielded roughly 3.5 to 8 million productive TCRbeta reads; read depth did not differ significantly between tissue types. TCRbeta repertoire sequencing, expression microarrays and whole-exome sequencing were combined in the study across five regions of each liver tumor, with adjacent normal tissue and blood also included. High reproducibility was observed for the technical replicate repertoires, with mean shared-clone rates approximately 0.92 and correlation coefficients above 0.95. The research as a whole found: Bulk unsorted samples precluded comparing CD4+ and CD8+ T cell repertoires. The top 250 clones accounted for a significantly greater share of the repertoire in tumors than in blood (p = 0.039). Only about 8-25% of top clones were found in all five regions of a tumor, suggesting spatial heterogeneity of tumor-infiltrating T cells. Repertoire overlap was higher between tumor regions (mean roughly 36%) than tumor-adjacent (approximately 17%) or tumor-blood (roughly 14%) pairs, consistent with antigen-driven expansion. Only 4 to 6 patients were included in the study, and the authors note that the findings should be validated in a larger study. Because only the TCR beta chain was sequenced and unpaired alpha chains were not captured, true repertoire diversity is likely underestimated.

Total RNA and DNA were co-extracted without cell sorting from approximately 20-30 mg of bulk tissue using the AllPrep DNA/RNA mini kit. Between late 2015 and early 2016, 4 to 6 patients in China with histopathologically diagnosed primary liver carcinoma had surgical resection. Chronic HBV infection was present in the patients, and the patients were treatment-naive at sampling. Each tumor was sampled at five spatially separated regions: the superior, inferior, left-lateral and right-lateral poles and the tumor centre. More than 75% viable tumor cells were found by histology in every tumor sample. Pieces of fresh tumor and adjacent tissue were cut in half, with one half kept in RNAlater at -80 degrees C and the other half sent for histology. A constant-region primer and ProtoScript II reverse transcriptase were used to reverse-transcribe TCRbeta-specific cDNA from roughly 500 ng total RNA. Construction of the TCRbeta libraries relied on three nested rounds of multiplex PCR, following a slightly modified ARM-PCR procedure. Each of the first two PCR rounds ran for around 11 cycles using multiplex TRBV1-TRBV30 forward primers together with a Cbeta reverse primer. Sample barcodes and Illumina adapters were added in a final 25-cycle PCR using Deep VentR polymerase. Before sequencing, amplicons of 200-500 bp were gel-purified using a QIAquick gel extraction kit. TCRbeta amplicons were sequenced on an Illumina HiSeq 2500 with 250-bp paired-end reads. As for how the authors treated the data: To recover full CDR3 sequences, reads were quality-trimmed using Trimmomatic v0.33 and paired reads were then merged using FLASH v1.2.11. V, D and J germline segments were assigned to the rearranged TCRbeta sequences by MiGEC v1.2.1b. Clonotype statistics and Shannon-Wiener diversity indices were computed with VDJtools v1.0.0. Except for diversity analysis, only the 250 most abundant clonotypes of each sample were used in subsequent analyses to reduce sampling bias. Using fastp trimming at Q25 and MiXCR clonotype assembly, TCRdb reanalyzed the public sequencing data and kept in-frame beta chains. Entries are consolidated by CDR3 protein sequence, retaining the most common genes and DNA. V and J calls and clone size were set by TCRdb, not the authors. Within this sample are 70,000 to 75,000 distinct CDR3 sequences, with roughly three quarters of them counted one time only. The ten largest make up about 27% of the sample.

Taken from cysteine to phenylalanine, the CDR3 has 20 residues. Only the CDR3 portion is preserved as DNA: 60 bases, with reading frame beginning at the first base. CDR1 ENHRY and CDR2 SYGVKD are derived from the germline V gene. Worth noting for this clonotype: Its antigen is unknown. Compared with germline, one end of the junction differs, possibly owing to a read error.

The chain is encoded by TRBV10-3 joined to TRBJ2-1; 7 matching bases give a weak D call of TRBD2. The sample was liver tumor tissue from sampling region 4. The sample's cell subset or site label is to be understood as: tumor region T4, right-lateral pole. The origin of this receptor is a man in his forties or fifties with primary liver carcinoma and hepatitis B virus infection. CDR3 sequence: CVISETTGRGARTSYNEQFF. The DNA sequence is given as TGTGTCATCAGTGAGACGACCGGACGGGGGGCTAGGACCTCCTACAATGAGCAGTTCTTC.